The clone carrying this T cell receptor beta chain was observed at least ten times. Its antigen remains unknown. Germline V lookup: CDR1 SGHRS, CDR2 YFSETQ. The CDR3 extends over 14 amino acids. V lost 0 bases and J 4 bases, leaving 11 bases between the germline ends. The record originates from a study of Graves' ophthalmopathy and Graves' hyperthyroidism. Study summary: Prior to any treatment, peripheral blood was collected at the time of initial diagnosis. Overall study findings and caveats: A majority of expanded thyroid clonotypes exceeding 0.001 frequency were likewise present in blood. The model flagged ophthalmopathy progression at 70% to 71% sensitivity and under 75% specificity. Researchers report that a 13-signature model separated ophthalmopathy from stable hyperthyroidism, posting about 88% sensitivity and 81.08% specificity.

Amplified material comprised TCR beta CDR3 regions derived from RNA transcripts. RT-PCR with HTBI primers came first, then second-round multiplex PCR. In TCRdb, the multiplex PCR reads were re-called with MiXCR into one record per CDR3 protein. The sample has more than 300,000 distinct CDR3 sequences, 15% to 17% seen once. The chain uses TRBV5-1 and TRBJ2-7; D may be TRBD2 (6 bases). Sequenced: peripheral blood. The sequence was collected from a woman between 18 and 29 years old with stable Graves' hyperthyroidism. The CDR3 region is CASSLASAFYEQYF. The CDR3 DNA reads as TGCGCCAGCAGCTTGGCTAGCGCTTTTTACGAGCAGTACTTC.